This TCR beta chain came from a study of blood T cell repertoires in COVID-19. Using immunoSEQ multiplex PCR, the repertoire was profiled, and TCRdb retains in-frame clones only, with some absent. Found here are 200,000 to 250,000 clones, approximately 78% of them singletons; the top ten hold 8.2%. The length of the CDR3 is 12 residues. Trimming took off 6 bases at V and 0 bases at J, with 5 bases between the two ends. The germline V gene encodes CDR1 LGHDT and CDR2 YNNKEL (reference sequence). The source is a woman aged 80 or older with COVID-19, enrolled during active disease. The J gene is TRBJ1-2, the V gene TRBV3-1 (or the pseudogene TRBV3-2); D gene ambiguous. The sequenced sample was peripheral blood. The CDR3: CASSEANYGYTF. The DNA for the CDR3 is TGTGCCAGCAGTGAGGCTAACTATGGCTACACCTTC.